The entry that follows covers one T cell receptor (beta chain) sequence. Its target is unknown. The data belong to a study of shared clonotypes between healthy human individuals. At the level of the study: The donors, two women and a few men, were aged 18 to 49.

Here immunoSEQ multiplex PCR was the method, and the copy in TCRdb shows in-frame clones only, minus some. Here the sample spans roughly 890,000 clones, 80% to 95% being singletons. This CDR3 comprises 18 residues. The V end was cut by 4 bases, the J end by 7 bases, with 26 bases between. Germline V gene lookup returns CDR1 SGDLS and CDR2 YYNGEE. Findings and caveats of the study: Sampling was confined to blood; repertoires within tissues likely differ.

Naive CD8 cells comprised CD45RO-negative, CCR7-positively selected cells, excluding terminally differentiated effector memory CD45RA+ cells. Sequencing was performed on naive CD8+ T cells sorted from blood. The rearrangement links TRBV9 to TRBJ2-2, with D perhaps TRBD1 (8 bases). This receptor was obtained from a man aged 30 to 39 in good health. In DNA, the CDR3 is TGTGCCAGCAGCCTACAAAGACAGGGGCGGGAGATACACGGGGAGCTGTTTTTT. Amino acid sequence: CASSLQRQGREIHGELFF.